A single sample is the source of the 8 T cell receptor beta chains below, sequenced in a study of T-cell reconstitution after alpha-beta-depleted transplantation in children. TCRbeta library construction was performed incorporating unique molecular identifiers. MiXCR, run by TCRdb on the PCR reads, gives a single entry per CDR3 protein. The sample records around 700,000 distinct CDR3 sequences, about an eighth being singletons. This specimen was PBMCs, taken before TCRalphabeta/CD19-depleted stem cell transplant. The receptor set was obtained from a girl aged 2 to 10 with congenital amegakaryocytic thrombocytopenia, due to receive a stem cell transplant.

The sample holds many counts of this clonotype. The V call is TRBV7-3, the J call TRBJ2-3; tentatively, D is TRBD2 (7 bases). With 1 base removed from V and 2 bases from J, the gap between germline ends came to 10 bases. Germline values: CDR1 SGHTA, CDR2 FQGTGA. The CDR3 has 15 residues. The CDR3 reads CASSLSGGLTDTQYF. The CDR3 DNA reads as TGTGCCAGCAGCTTAAGCGGGGGCCTCACAGATACGCAGTATTTT.

This clonotype was seen at least ten times. The chain is built from TRBV24-1 and TRBJ2-5; D is uncertain. The CDR3 is made up of 16 amino acids. Germline V gives CDR1 KGHDR, CDR2 SFDVKD. Trimming left V 1 base short and J 1 base short, with 12 bases between. The CDR3 DNA reads TGTGCCACCAGTGATTTAGGGTTAGGAGTCCAAGAGACCCAGTACTTC. It translates to CATSDLGLGVQETQYF.

V gene TRBV29-1 combines with J gene TRBJ1-5; 8 nucleotides line up with TRBD1. Germline lookup yields CDR1 SQVTM and CDR2 ANQGSEA. The CDR3 has 13 amino acids. Trimming cost V 4 bases and J 5 bases; bases outside gene matches: 4. CDR3 sequence: CSVADRDYQPQHF. CDR3 nucleotide sequence: TGCAGCGTTGCGGACAGGGATTATCAGCCCCAGCATTTT.

This clonotype was detected a few times. J is TRBJ2-1 and V is TRBV5-1; a weak D match, TRBD2 (5 bases). Germline values: CDR1 SGHRS, CDR2 YFSETQ. Trimming cost V 4 bases and J 0 bases, with 17 bases left between them. The CDR3 is made up of 17 amino acids. CDR3 DNA: TGCGCCAGCAGCCTACTGGGGTCCGGGAACTCCTACAATGAGCAGTTCTTC. This sequence encodes CASSLLGSGNSYNEQFF.

This clonotype was seen a single time. The rearrangement joins TRBV5-1 to TRBJ1-1; D is undetermined. V dropped 1 base and J dropped 5 bases, with 21 bases sitting between them. Germline V CDR1 and CDR2: SGHRS, YFSETQ. This CDR3 spans 17 amino acids. Written as DNA, the CDR3 is TGCGCCAGCAGCTTGTCGCGCCCGGGCTCAAGTTGGACTGAAGCTTTCTTT. It encodes CASSLSRPGSSWTEAFF.

Many counts were recorded for this clonotype. CDR3 DNA sequence: TGCAGTGCTAGAGATTTTGTGGGACAGGCCTACGAGCAGTACTTC. The encoded protein is CSARDFVGQAYEQYF. The J gene is TRBJ2-7, the V gene TRBV20-1; 8 bases are shared with TRBD1. Germline V gene lookup returns CDR1 DFQATT and CDR2 SNEGSKA (reference sequence). This CDR3 comprises 15 residues. The junction had 6 bases not matched to a gene; V was cut back by 0 bases and J by 2 bases.

This clonotype was detected ten times or more. V gene TRBV20-1 combines with J gene TRBJ1-1; 7 nucleotides match TRBD1. CDR3 length equals 15 residues. CDR1 DFQATT and CDR2 SNEGSKA come from the germline V gene (reference sequence). V shed 6 bases, J shed 2 bases, and the junction held 12 bases outside the gene matches. CDR3 protein: CSAKKETGRNTEAFF. CDR3 DNA sequence: TGCAGTGCCAAAAAAGAGACAGGGCGCAACACTGAAGCTTTCTTT.

To note about this clonotype: A much more abundant neighbour one base away suggests this may be a read error. This chain links TRBV4-1 with TRBJ2-1, with 9 bases aligning to TRBD2. This CDR3 has 16 residues. Germline V gives CDR1 MGHRA, CDR2 YSYEKL. After removal of 8 bases from V and 0 bases from J, the junction contained 8 bases not matched to a gene. The CDR3 bases are TGCGCCAGCGGCACCGAGACTAGCGGCTCCTACAATGAGCAGTTCTTC. It translates to CASGTETSGSYNEQFF.